This T cell receptor (beta chain) was recovered during a study of T cell changes during pregnancy in multiple sclerosis. Assay: immunoSEQ multiplex PCR; the TCRdb copy retains only in-frame clones and omits some. The sample has about 86,000 clones, about 91% seen once; the top ten hold around 2%. The CDR3 sequence is 11 residues long. V was shortened by 6 bases and J by 3 bases, with 8 bases between the two germline ends. Germline CDR1 SQVTM, CDR2 ANQGSEA. This chain connects TRBV29-1 to TRBJ1-2; unclear D gene. This specimen was peripheral blood, taken in the first trimester of pregnancy. This TCR was sampled from a female donor in good health, enrolled as a control in a pregnancy study. CDR3 DNA sequence: TGCAGCGTGGCCACCGACTATGGCTACACCTTC. Its protein product is CSVATDYGYTF.